This entry lists 26 T cell receptor beta chains sequenced from one sample in a study of tumour-infiltrating T cells in Burkitt lymphoma. The protocol was immunoSEQ multiplex PCR, while the TCRdb copy is restricted to in-frame clones and leaves out a portion. The sample records 5,000 to 7,000 clones, around 17% being singletons. Sequencing input: tumor tissue. These receptors were taken from a human donor with diffuse large B-cell lymphoma.

This clone was found a few times. CDR3 protein: CASSFRASRGEQYF. The CDR3 DNA follows: TGTGCCAGCAGCTTCAGAGCGTCCCGGGGCGAGCAGTACTTC. J is TRBJ2-7 and V is TRBV12-1; TRBD2, as called in the table, went unchecked against the DNA. TRBV12-1 counts as a pseudogene. The CDR3 covers 14 residues.

In nucleotides, the CDR3 is TGTGCCAGTAGTATAAGTAGGCAAAGGCAGTTCTTC. Translated, it gives CASSISRQRQFF. This chain joins TRBV19 and TRBJ2-1; D gene unclear. Trimming stripped 2 bases from V and 12 bases from J, with 11 bases between. The V gene's germline CDR1 is LNHDA and CDR2 SQIVND (reference sequence). CDR3 size: 12 residues.

The chain recombines TRBV7-3 with TRBJ2-1; 7 nucleotides line up with TRBD2. After removal of 1 base from V and 9 bases from J, the junction contained 3 bases not matched to a gene. The CDR3 sequence is 13 residues long. Germline V gene lookup returns CDR1 SGHTA and CDR2 FQGTGA. CDR3: CASSLKGGSEQFF. The CDR3 region has the DNA TGTGCCAGCAGCTTAAAAGGCGGGAGTGAGCAGTTCTTC. Drawing the rest from reference TRBV7-3 and TRBJ2-1, the complete variable domain is GAGVSQTPSNKVTEKGKYVELRCDPISGHTALYWYRQSLGQGPEFLIYFQGTGAADDSGLPNDRFFAVRPEGSVSTLKIQRTERGDSAVYLCASSLKGGSEQFFGPGTRLTVL.

The chain links TRBV7-9 to TRBJ2-1; 11 bases line up with TRBD1. Losses at the gene ends were 6 bases for V and 3 bases for J; bases not matched to a gene: 4. The CDR3 extends over 15 amino acids. CDR1 and CDR2 from the germline V gene are SEHNR and FQNEAQ (reference sequence). DNA of the CDR3: TGTGCCAGCAGGGACAGGGGGCTTATCTACAATGAGCAGTTCTTC. Encoded protein: CASRDRGLIYNEQFF.

V gene TRBV9 combines with J gene TRBJ2-5; D is unresolved. The germline CDR1 and CDR2 sequences are SGDLS and YYNGEE. V lost 0 bases and J lost 3, with 6 bases in between. The CDR3 runs to 13 residues. DNA of the CDR3: TGTGCCAGCAGCGTAGCCTCCGAAGAGACCCAGTACTTC. Amino acid sequence: CASSVASEETQYF. The whole variable domain, filled in from reference TRBV9 and TRBJ2-5, reads DSGVTQTPKHLITATGQRVTLRCSPRSGDLSVYWYQQSLDQGLQFLIQYYNGEERAKGNILERFSAQQFPDLHSELNLSSLELGDSALYFCASSVASEETQYFGPGTRLLVL.

For this clone: At one end, the junction sequence differs from germline, possibly due to a read error. This chain joins TRBV14 and TRBJ2-3; D perhaps matches TRBD2 (6 bases). The germline gives CDR1 SGHDN, CDR2 FVKESK. The CDR3 sequence is 17 residues long. This chain's CDR3 is CASSQGYYRESRDTQYF. The CDR3 nucleotides read TGTGCCAGCAGTCAAGGATATTATCGGGAGTCTAGAGATACGCAGTATTTT.

This clone has just one count. The chain employs TRBV7-3 and TRBJ2-1; D is perhaps TRBD2 (5 bases). V was shortened by 4 bases and J by 0 bases, with 16 bases between the two germline ends. The CDR3 runs 17 residues. Per germline, CDR1 SGHTA and CDR2 FQGTGA. The CDR3 coding sequence is TGTGCCAGCAGCTCTACCCCAACTAGGGTCTCCTACAATGAGCAGTTCTTC. Translated: CASSSTPTRVSYNEQFF.

The chain couples TRBV11-2 to TRBJ2-7; D remains unclear. The CDR3 is 12 residues long. Per the germline V gene, CDR1 is SGHAT and CDR2 is FQNNGV. V lost 4 bases and J lost 7, with 11 bases in between. The CDR3 protein is CASSSSFREQYF. CDR3 nucleotide sequence: TGTGCCAGCAGCTCGAGCTTTCGGGAGCAGTACTTC.

J is TRBJ1-5 and V is TRBV27, with D uncertain. Trimming shortened V by 0 bases and J by 7 bases, and 7 bases separated the two germline ends. Germline CDR1 MNHEY, CDR2 SMNVEV (reference sequence). CDR3 length: 13 residues. The chain's CDR3 is CASSLSTSQPQHF. The CDR3 DNA sequence: TGTGCCAGCAGTTTATCGACTTCCCAGCCCCAGCATTTT.

The rearrangement joins TRBV5-1 to TRBJ2-7; D unclear. The V and J ends lost 0 bases and 4 bases respectively, with 14 bases between them. Germline loops: CDR1 SGHRS, CDR2 YFSETQ. The CDR3 has 15 residues. The CDR3, as DNA: TGCGCCAGCAGCTTGGATGGTCAGCATGGATACGAGCAGTACTTC. The encoded protein is CASSLDGQHGYEQYF. The complete variable domain, with remaining parts taken from reference TRBV5-1 and TRBJ2-7, reads KAGVTQTPRYLIKTRGQQVTLSCSPISGHRSVSWYQQTPGQGLQFLFEYFSETQRNKGNFPGRFSGRQFSNSRSEMNVSTLELGDSALYLCASSLDGQHGYEQYFGPGTRLTVT.

This clone was seen only a few times. V and J are TRBV7-8 and TRBJ2-5; no reliable D call. Germline V gene data show CDR1 as SGHVS and CDR2 as FQNEAQ. The CDR3 length is 13 residues. V lost 9 bases and J 4 bases, leaving 15 bases between the germline ends. The CDR3 is CASNLWSRETQYF. The CDR3 DNA reads as TGTGCCAGTAATTTATGGTCAAGAGAGACCCAGTACTTC.

This clone was seen a few times. The chain employs TRBV5-1 and TRBJ2-1; D gene unclear. This CDR3 has 15 residues. V was trimmed by 0 bases and J by 8 bases, leaving 15 bases between them. Per the germline V gene, CDR1 is SGHRS and CDR2 is YFSETQ. The CDR3 spells CASSLGGLTSDEQFF. The CDR3 region has the DNA TGCGCCAGCAGCTTGGGAGGCCTGACCAGCGATGAGCAGTTCTTC.

There are a few counts of this clone. The chain combines TRBV6-5 with TRBJ2-2, with D possibly being TRBD1 or TRBD2 (5 bases each). V was trimmed by 2 bases and J by 7 bases, leaving 11 bases between them. The CDR3 length is 14 residues. The germline V gene encodes CDR1 MNHEY and CDR2 SVGAGI. CDR3 DNA: TGTGCCAGCAGTTACCATGAGGGGAGCGGGGAGCTGTTTTTT. This translates into CASSYHEGSGELFF.

The chain couples TRBV11-2 to TRBJ1-2; D is unresolved. CDR1 is SGHAT, CDR2 FQNNGV, per germline. Trimming took 1 base from V and 4 from J, leaving 4 bases between them. The CDR3 runs 12 residues. The CDR3 DNA follows: TGTGCCAGCAGCTTAGCTAGCTATGGCTACACCTTC. The encoded protein is CASSLASYGYTF.

There are a few counts of this clone. The rearrangement joins TRBV29-1 to TRBJ2-7; TRBD2 aligns across 11 bases. Germline CDR1 and CDR2: SQVTM and ANQGSEA. This CDR3 region has 14 residues. With V trimmed by 4 bases and J by 0 bases, 2 bases remained unmatched. In DNA, the CDR3 is TGCAGCGTTGCTGGGACTAGCGGCTCCTACGAGCAGTACTTC. The encoded protein is CSVAGTSGSYEQYF.

The chain uses TRBV28 and TRBJ2-5; D is unresolved. CDR1 MDHEN and CDR2 SYDVKM come from the germline V gene. This CDR3 is 14 amino acids long. Trimming took 3 bases from V and 2 from J, leaving 10 bases between them. CDR3 bases: TGTGCCAGCAGTTTCATCGCTTCTCAAGAGACCCAGTACTTC. This encodes CASSFIASQETQYF.

J is TRBJ2-7 and V is TRBV9; 10 nucleotides line up with TRBD1. The germline V gene has CDR1 SGDLS and CDR2 YYNGEE. With V trimmed by 4 bases and J by 6 bases, 7 bases remained unmatched. The CDR3 spans 14 residues. The CDR3 DNA reads as TGTGCCAGCAGCTTAGGACAGGGGGACGTCGAGCAGTACTTC. Residues: CASSLGQGDVEQYF. Filled out from reference TRBV9 and TRBJ2-7, the complete variable domain reads DSGVTQTPKHLITATGQRVTLRCSPRSGDLSVYWYQQSLDQGLQFLIQYYNGEERAKGNILERFSAQQFPDLHSELNLSSLELGDSALYFCASSLGQGDVEQYFGPGTRLTVT.

Notes on this clone: An end of the junction differs from the germline gene, which may be a read error. J is TRBJ2-5 and V is TRBV5-1; TRBD1 matches at 7 bases. The CDR3 loop spans 14 amino acids. The germline gives CDR1 SGHRS, CDR2 YFSETQ. CDR3 sequence (DNA): TGCACCAGCAGCCCGGACAGGTTCGGGGAGACCCAGTACTTC. Translating gives CTSSPDRFGETQYF.

In this sample, this clone turned up a few times. V gene TRBV5-6 combines with J gene TRBJ2-7; 12 bases line up with TRBD1. The germline V gene has CDR1 SGHDT and CDR2 YYEEEE. Trimming took 5 bases from V and 7 from J; bases not matched to a gene: 7. The CDR3 is 14 residues long. The CDR3 spells CASRQGQGAREQYF. CDR3 bases: TGTGCCAGCAGGCAGGGACAGGGGGCGCGAGAGCAGTACTTC.

The V and J genes are TRBV4-1 and TRBJ2-7, with 7 bases matching TRBD1. The CDR3 is made up of 13 amino acids. Germline CDR1 reads MGHRA; CDR2 reads YSYEKL. J gave up 1 base and V 3 bases, and 0 bases lay outside the gene matches. CDR3 nucleotides: TGCGCCAGCAGCCAGACAGGGTCCTACGAGCAGTACTTC. Residues: CASSQTGSYEQYF.

The rearrangement joins TRBV5-8 to TRBJ2-5, with D perhaps TRBD1 (6 bases). Per germline, CDR1 SGHTS and CDR2 YDEGEE. This CDR3 has 16 residues. Between the trimmed V and J ends, which lost 2 bases and 8 bases, there was a span of 22 bases. CDR3 nucleotide sequence: TGTGCCAGCAGCTTAGGACAGAGCCCGAGATCGTCCACCCAGTACTTC. Protein product: CASSLGQSPRSSTQYF.

The chain links TRBV30 to TRBJ1-5, with a possible D match to TRBD1 (5 bases). The germline V gene encodes CDR1 GTSNPN and CDR2 SVGIG (reference sequence). The CDR3 runs 14 residues. V was cut by 0 bases and J by 7 bases, with 13 bases left in between. The DNA of the CDR3 is TGTGCCTGGAGTGTTGAAGGGACTTGGCAGCCCCAGCATTTT. Translation gives CAWSVEGTWQPQHF.

This clone was detected only a few times. This chain uses TRBV29-1 with TRBJ1-1; possibly TRBD1 for D (6 bases). Trimming cost V 6 bases and J 0 bases, with 11 bases left between them. Germline V gene lookup returns CDR1 SQVTM and CDR2 ANQGSEA. The CDR3 covers 13 residues. CDR3 loop: CSVTGHLNTEAFF. CDR3 coding DNA: TGCAGCGTCACGGGACACCTGAACACTGAAGCTTTCTTT.

This clone appeared a few times. The rearrangement uses TRBV6-1 and TRBJ1-1; no firm D call. The V and J ends lost 4 bases and 3 bases respectively, with 9 bases between them. CDR3 length: 13 amino acids. The germline gives CDR1 MNHNS, CDR2 SASEGT. The CDR3 here is CASSASGDTEAFF. CDR3 bases: TGTGCCAGCAGTGCGAGCGGGGACACTGAAGCTTTCTTT.

The sample holds a few counts of this clone. This rearrangement joins TRBV20-1 to TRBJ1-1; no definite D call. The CDR3 runs to 10 residues. V lost 6 bases and J lost 10, with 12 bases in between. Germline assignment: CDR1 DFQATT and CDR2 SNEGSKA (reference sequence). CDR3 bases: TGCAGTGCCCTAGAACCAGGAGCTTTCTTT. This gives the protein CSALEPGAFF.

This chain connects TRBV5-1 to TRBJ2-7; TRBD2 might be the D (7 bases). Germline V gives CDR1 SGHRS, CDR2 YFSETQ. Trimming took 4 bases from V and 3 from J, leaving 17 bases between them. The length of the CDR3 is 15 residues. The CDR3 sequence: CASSREGGAGYEQYF. CDR3 nucleotides: TGCGCCAGCAGCAGGGAGGGGGGCGCCGGCTACGAGCAGTACTTC.